The clone carrying this T cell receptor (beta chain) qualifies as large. Its cognate antigen is unknown. Reduced serum IgG, IgA and/or IgM plus specific antibody deficiency defined CVID. Measured with immunoSEQ multiplex PCR; TCRdb has only the in-frame clones, and not every one. The data show 25,000 or so clones, with none appearing a single time. The data derive from a study of T cell clonality in common variable immunodeficiency. Study-wide results and caveats: In common variable immunodeficiency, TCR beta chains reportedly carried fewer deletions and N-nucleotide insertions. What drives increased CVID clonality needs T cell subpopulation sequencing.

The sequence came from a human donor with common variable immunodeficiency. Sequences were obtained from peripheral blood mononuclear cells.

The CDR3 sequence is CASSLGDSLNQPQHF. CDR3 DNA (partial): TGTGCCAGCAGCTTGGGGGACAGTCTCAATCAGCCC. V and J are TRBV5-6 and TRBJ1-5, with 7 bases aligning to TRBD1. The read terminates 3 residues before the CDR3 end, so the remaining end is supplied by the germline J gene. This CDR3 spans 15 amino acids. Losses at the gene ends were 0 bases for V and 3 bases for J; bases not matched to a gene: 3. Per germline, CDR1 SGHDT and CDR2 YYEEEE.